This is a list of T cell receptor beta chains from one sample in a study of somatic mutations in cytotoxic T cells in rheumatoid arthritis. The assay was immunoSEQ multiplex PCR, and TCRdb's table has in-frame clones only and misses some. There are roughly 13,000 clones in the sample; 60% to 85% occur only once, and less than 20% lies in the top ten. Sequenced: CD8+ T cells sorted from blood. Receptor source: an adult with rheumatoid arthritis. Each CDR3 is given with its conserved first and last residue. Fields, in order: V gene, D gene, clone size, J gene, CDR3 protein, CDR3 DNA. The D gene is left open where the match is weak. The listing skips clone size in some rows; elsewhere it reads once, few, many or a size class.

TRBV6-5	.	few	TRBJ1-2	CASSYGADGFGYTF	TGTGCCAGCAGTTACGGTGCGGATGGGTTTGGCTACACCTTC
TRBV5-4	.	.	TRBJ2-5	CASSLKEGGLEETQYF	TGTGCCAGCAGCTTGAAGGAGGGGGGTCTTGAAGAGACCCAGTACTTC
TRBV29-1	.	.	TRBJ2-2	CSVEPAGGTGELFF	TGCAGCGTTGAACCGGCAGGCGGGACCGGGGAGCTGTTTTTT
TRBV29-1	TRBD1	few	TRBJ2-3	CSVDGDRGDTQYF	TGCAGCGTTGATGGGGACAGGGGGGATACGCAGTATTTT
TRBV7-2	.	.	TRBJ1-1	CASSPPNRREAFF	TGTGCCAGCAGCCCCCCGAACCGTCGGGAAGCTTTCTTT
TRBV10-2	.	once	TRBJ1-5	CASSDTYSNQPQHF	TGCGCCAGCAGTGATACGTATAGCAATCAGCCCCAGCATTTT
TRBV2	.	.	TRBJ1-4	CASILEGMWSNEKLFF	TGTGCCAGCATCCTAGAAGGGATGTGGTCTAATGAAAAACTGTTTTTT
TRBV5-1	.	.	TRBJ2-7	CASSFTGVPHYEQYF	TGCGCCAGCAGCTTTACGGGGGTACCTCACTACGAGCAGTACTTC
TRBV5-1	.	.	TRBJ1-1	CASSLIGGRVEAFF	TGCGCCAGCAGCTTGATAGGGGGACGGGTTGAAGCTTTCTTT
TRBV4-1	TRBD1	.	TRBJ2-5	CASSQVDRGGETQYF	TGCGCCAGCAGCCAAGTGGACAGGGGGGGAGAGACCCAGTACTTC
TRBV13	.	.	TRBJ1-1	CASRTRGGLNTEAFF	TGTGCCAGCAGGACACGTGGGGGCTTGAACACTGAAGCTTTCTTT
TRBV11-2	.	.	TRBJ2-1	CASSLGGYAGYNEQFF	TGTGCCAGCAGCTTAGGGGGGTACGCCGGCTACAATGAGCAGTTCTTC
TRBV27	TRBD1	few	TRBJ1-6	CASSWTGGLSPLHF	TGTGCCAGCAGTTGGACAGGGGGGCTTTCACCCCTCCACTTT
TRBV5-6	.	few	TRBJ1-3	CASSGDAGNTIYF	TGTGCCAGCAGCGGGGACGCTGGAAACACCATATATTTT
TRBV5-4	TRBD1	.	TRBJ1-4	CASSPDREDEKLFF	TGTGCCAGCAGCCCGGACAGGGAAGATGAAAAACTGTTTTTT
TRBV5-1	TRBD1	.	TRBJ1-6	CASSFGQGNSPLHF	TGCGCCAGCAGCTTCGGACAGGGAAATTCACCCCTCCACTTT
TRBV28	TRBD1	.	TRBJ1-1	CASSSGQGNTEAFF	TGTGCCAGCAGCTCGGGACAGGGGAACACTGAAGCTTTCTTT
TRBV10-3	.	.	TRBJ2-7	CAIREVKSSYEQYF	TGTGCCATCAGAGAGGTGAAAAGCTCCTACGAGCAGTACTTC
TRBV10-1	.	few	TRBJ2-7	CATVCYEQYF	TGCGCCACAGTGTGCTACGAGCAGTACTTC
TRBV5-3	TRBD1	.	TRBJ1-2	CAAPRDRAYGYTF	TGTGCCGCACCTCGGGACAGAGCCTATGGCTACACCTTC
TRBV4-1	.	.	TRBJ2-2	CASSQFEGGAGELFF	TGCGCCAGCAGCCAATTTGAGGGGGGGGCCGGGGAGCTGTTTTTT
TRBV7-9	.	.	TRBJ2-7	CASSYRQAGNYEQYF	TGTGCCAGCAGCTACCGGCAGGCAGGAAATTACGAGCAGTACTTC
TRBV27	TRBD1	.	TRBJ1-5	CASSPWTGQPQHF	TGTGCCAGCAGTCCCTGGACAGGTCAGCCCCAGCATTTT
TRBV29-1	.	few	TRBJ2-3	CSVQSDTQYF	TGCAGCGTTCAGTCGGATACGCAGTATTTT
TRBV4-1	.	once	TRBJ2-3	CASSWEEDTQYF	TGCGCCAGCAGCTGGGAGGAAGATACGCAGTATTTT
TRBV19	.	.	TRBJ2-2	CASRHLTGELFF	TGTGCCAGTAGACATCTCACCGGGGAGCTGTTTTTT
TRBV2	.	.	TRBJ2-3	CASSGLRGTDTQYF	TGTGCCAGCAGTGGGTTGAGGGGAACAGATACGCAGTATTTT
TRBV9	.	.	TRBJ1-2	CASSASDLTTNYGYTF	TGTGCCAGCAGCGCGTCGGACCTCACCACTAACTATGGCTACACCTTC
TRBV27	.	.	TRBJ1-1	CASSLNGLPNTEAFF	TGTGCCAGCAGTTTAAATGGGCTACCGAACACTGAAGCTTTCTTT
TRBV9	.	.	TRBJ1-3	CASSLGVSGYTIYF	TGTGCCAGCAGCCTAGGGGTGTCAGGGTACACCATATATTTT
TRBV4-1	TRBD1	.	TRBJ1-1	CASSRGQGGTEAFF	TGCGCCAGCAGCCGAGGACAGGGAGGCACTGAAGCTTTCTTT
TRBV9	TRBD2	once	TRBJ2-1	CASSDGGADYNEQFF	TGTGCCAGCAGCGACGGGGGGGCGGACTACAATGAGCAGTTCTTC
TRBV27	.	.	TRBJ2-5	CASRGGETQYF	TGTGCCAGCAGAGGGGGTGAGACCCAGTACTTC
TRBV27	TRBD1	.	TRBJ1-4	CASSYIGGQGAVKLFF	TGTGCCAGCAGCTATATAGGAGGACAGGGGGCTGTAAAACTGTTTTTT
TRBV5-1	.	.	TRBJ2-5	CASNLGRRGETQYF	TGCGCCAGCAACCTGGGACGGAGGGGAGAGACCCAGTACTTC
TRBV27	.	.	TRBJ2-2	CASSPLGGSGTGELFF	TGTGCCAGCAGTCCCCTCGGGGGTAGCGGAACCGGGGAGCTGTTTTTT
TRBV10-3	.	.	TRBJ1-3	CAISESPGSGNTIYF	TGTGCCATCAGTGAGTCTCCAGGTTCTGGAAACACCATATATTTT